The 20 T cell receptor beta chains below come from one sample, sequenced in a study of cytomegalovirus exposure and HLA in healthy donors. Primers included in the PCR were 60 Vbeta and 13 Jbeta primers. The protocol was immunoSEQ multiplex PCR, while the TCRdb copy is restricted to in-frame clones and leaves out a portion. The sample contains 150,000 to 200,000 clones, around 85% of which appear only once. The material sequenced was PBMCs. These receptors were obtained from a man in his late teens or twenties in good health and CMV-seronegative.

The chain carries TRBV9 and TRBJ2-2; 10 bases are shared with TRBD2. V was pared by 0 bases and J by 0 bases, with 5 bases of the junction left unmatched. The CDR3 is 18 residues long. The germline V gene has CDR1 SGDLS and CDR2 YYNGEE. CDR3 sequence (DNA): TGTGCCAGCAGCGTAGGCCAGCGGGAGGGCCCGAACACCGGGGAGCTGTTTTTT. Its translation: CASSVGQREGPNTGELFF.

This chain uses TRBV28 with TRBJ2-7, with a possible D match to TRBD2 (6 bases). Trimming took 5 bases from V and 6 from J, leaving 17 bases between them. CDR3 length: 14 residues. The germline CDR1 and CDR2 sequences are MDHEN and SYDVKM. Written as DNA, the CDR3 is TGTGCCAGCAGTCTGGCCGGAGGGTCGGCCGAGCAGTACTTC. It is translated as CASSLAGGSAEQYF. Full variable domain (outside the CDR3, taken from reference TRBV28 and TRBJ2-7): DVKVTQSSRYLVKRTGEKVFLECVQDMDHENMFWYRQDPGLGLRLIYFSYDVKMKEKGDIPEGYSVSREKKERFSLILESASTNQTSMYLCASSLAGGSAEQYFGPGTRLTVT.

The chain combines TRBV12-5 with TRBJ2-3; 7 bases map to TRBD2. Germline CDR1 LGHNT, CDR2 FRNRAP. There are 14 residues in the CDR3. The V gene end was trimmed by 7 bases and the J gene end by 6 bases; junction bases not matched to a gene: 10. The CDR3 nucleotides are TGTGCTAGTGAAGTCGACGGGGGGAGGGATACGCAGTATTTT. Its protein is CASEVDGGRDTQYF.

The rearrangement uses TRBV30 and TRBJ1-2; D is ambiguous. The V gene's germline CDR1 is GTSNPN and CDR2 SVGIG (reference sequence). The CDR3 runs 16 residues. V lost 1 base to trimming and J lost 3 bases, with 18 bases between them. Written as DNA, the CDR3 is TGTGCCTGGAGTGCCCCGTCCCCTACAGTGGACTATGGCTACACCTTC. As protein: CAWSAPSPTVDYGYTF.

The CDR3 nucleotides read TGTGCCAGCAGCACGGGACAGCCTAAAAACATTCAGTACTTC. Translated, it gives CASSTGQPKNIQYF. The chain has TRBV5-6 and TRBJ2-4, with 7 bases matching TRBD1. The CDR3 totals 14 residues. Germline CDR1 and CDR2: SGHDT and YYEEEE. V lost 4 bases and J lost 4; bases outside the gene matches: 5.

The V and J genes are TRBV7-3 and TRBJ2-2; TRBD2 matches 15 bases. The CDR3 spans 19 residues. Germline V gene sequence: CDR1 SGHTA, CDR2 FQGTGA. With 3 bases clipped from V and 6 bases from J, the junction kept 11 bases outside the gene matches. The CDR3 loop is CASSFPGLAGGGVPGELFF. For the CDR3, the DNA is TGTGCCAGCAGCTTCCCTGGACTAGCGGGAGGGGGTGTCCCCGGGGAGCTGTTTTTT.

Regarding this clone: The germline gene is not matched at one end of the junction; a read error may be the cause. The chain combines TRBV7-9 with TRBJ2-3, with unresolved D. CDR1 is SEHNR and CDR2 is FQNEAQ in the germline V gene (reference sequence). This CDR3 has 12 amino acids. Here the CDR3 DNA reads TGTTCCAGCAGCCCCCTGACAGATACGCAGTATTTT. Translated, it gives CSSSPLTDTQYF.

The J gene is TRBJ2-1, the V gene TRBV5-1, with 9 bases identical to TRBD1. Trimming removed 5 bases from V and 14 bases from J; junction bases left unmatched: 5. CDR3 size: 11 residues. Germline CDR1 reads SGHRS; CDR2 reads YFSETQ. Here the CDR3 reads CASSSGTGKFF. In DNA form, the CDR3 reads TGCGCCAGCAGTTCCGGGACAGGGAAGTTCTTC.

This sequence joins TRBV11-2 and TRBJ2-3, with a possible D match to TRBD2 (6 bases). The CDR3 runs 13 residues. The V gene lost 4 bases and the J gene lost 3 bases, with 8 bases spanning the gap. Germline V lookup: CDR1 SGHAT, CDR2 FQNNGV. CDR3 bases: TGTGCCAGCAGCTCCCGGGAGACAGATACGCAGTATTTT. Translating gives CASSSRETDTQYF.

This chain connects TRBV21-1 to TRBJ1-1. TRBV21-1 is a known pseudogene. The CDR3 sequence is 16 residues long. CDR3 region: CASSNRGTAPETEAFF. CDR3 sequence (DNA): TGTGCCAGCAGCAACCGTGGGACTGCCCCGGAGACTGAAGCTTTCTTT.

The CDR3 sequence is CASSGGASYNEQFF. The CDR3 coding sequence is TGTGCCAGTAGCGGGGGGGCCTCCTACAATGAGCAGTTCTTC. This chain joins TRBV19 and TRBJ2-1; 8 bases are a match to TRBD2. V lost 6 bases and J lost 0; bases outside the gene matches: 1. This CDR3 is built from 14 residues. Germline loops: CDR1 LNHDA, CDR2 SQIVND (reference sequence).

The chain is built from TRBV21-1 and TRBJ2-7; TRBD2, the table's D call, was not compared with the DNA. TRBV21-1 is termed a pseudogene. This CDR3 has 15 amino acids. The CDR3: CASSKRTSGNYEQYF. In nucleotides, the CDR3 is TGTGCCAGCAGCAAACGGACTAGCGGGAACTACGAGCAGTACTTC.

There are a few counts of this clone. V and J are TRBV6-1 and TRBJ1-3, with a tentative D call TRBD1 (6 bases). Germline V gene data show CDR1 as MNHNS and CDR2 as SASEGT. V was cut by 4 bases and J by 2 bases, with 15 bases left in between. This CDR3 is built from 16 residues. The CDR3 spells CASSGGTTQTGNTIYF. The CDR3, as DNA: TGTGCCAGCAGTGGTGGGACAACCCAGACTGGAAACACCATATATTTT.

The genes are TRBV2 and TRBJ2-1, with D tentatively TRBD2 (6 bases). Between the trimmed V and J ends, which lost 3 bases and 5 bases, there was a span of 11 bases. The V gene's germline CDR1 is SNHLY and CDR2 FYNNEI. CDR3 size: 14 residues. CDR3 DNA sequence: TGTGCCAGCAGTGACAGAAGGACTAACAATGAGCAGTTCTTC. Translated, it gives CASSDRRTNNEQFF.

The chain has TRBV4-3 and TRBJ1-1, with D possibly matching TRBD1 (5 bases). Per germline, CDR1 LGHNA and CDR2 YSLEER. The CDR3 runs 14 residues. The germline V and J ends were trimmed by 8 bases and 8 bases, with 21 bases remaining between them. As DNA, the CDR3 is TGCGCCAGCGGCTCCTGGGGCGCTTTTGGGGAAGCTTTCTTT. The encoded protein is CASGSWGAFGEAFF.

In its sample, this clone was seen once. The rearrangement links TRBV7-2 to TRBJ2-2; possible D gene TRBD2, 6 bases. Germline CDR1 SGHTA, CDR2 FQGNSA. V lost 4 bases to trimming and J lost 6 bases, with 12 bases between them. This CDR3 comprises 14 residues. As DNA, the CDR3 is TGTGCCAGCAGCTCAACACGACTAGCCGGGGAGCTGTTTTTT. As protein: CASSSTRLAGELFF. The full variable domain, rest sourced from reference TRBV7-2 and TRBJ2-2, is GAGVSQSPSNKVTEKGKDVELRCDPISGHTALYWYRQSLGQGLEFLIYFQGNSAPDKSGLPSDRFSAERTGGSVSTLTIQRTQQEDSAVYLCASSSTRLAGELFFGEGSRLTVL.

The V call is TRBV15, the J call TRBJ2-1, with 11 bases lining up with TRBD2. Germline lookup yields CDR1 LNHNV and CDR2 YYDKDF (reference sequence). The V segment lost 5 bases and the J segment 7 bases; nucleotides outside the gene matches: 13. The CDR3 spans 17 residues. CDR3 sequence: CATSDPVLGTSGNEQFF. The CDR3 nucleotides are TGTGCCACCAGCGACCCCGTGTTGGGGACTAGCGGTAATGAGCAGTTCTTC.

In nucleotides, the CDR3 is TGTGCCAGTAGTCCAAGACAGCCTTCCTACGAGCAGTACTTC. It codes for CASSPRQPSYEQYF. This chain connects TRBV19 to TRBJ2-7; TRBD1 might be the D (5 bases). The CDR3 consists of 14 residues. The V gene's germline CDR1 is LNHDA and CDR2 SQIVND (reference sequence). Trimming cost V 5 bases and J 1 base, with 12 bases left between them.

This clone has only a few counts. The genes are TRBV7-8 and TRBJ2-1; TRBD1 aligns across 10 bases. Per germline, CDR1 SGHVS and CDR2 FQNEAQ. J gave up 5 bases and V 5 bases, and 6 bases lay outside the gene matches. This CDR3 is built from 15 residues. The CDR3 region has the DNA TGTGCCAGCAGCCCAGGGACAGGGGAGGACAATGAGCAGTTCTTC. This gives the protein CASSPGTGEDNEQFF.

This clone has only one observation. V is TRBV6-1 and J is TRBJ2-1; 7 bases align to TRBD2. Per the germline V gene, CDR1 is MNHNS and CDR2 is SASEGT. V lost 4 bases and J lost 5; bases outside the gene matches: 8. The CDR3 length is 15 residues. CDR3 nucleotide sequence: TGTGCCAGCAGTGTGGAGCGGGGCCCCGACAATGAGCAGTTCTTC. As protein: CASSVERGPDNEQFF.